The 5 T cell receptor beta chains reported below all come from one sample, sequenced in a study of CD8 T cells in ankylosing spondylitis. Via MiXCR, TCRdb re-called the 5' RACE reads, giving one row per CDR3 protein. The sample gives 750,000 to 850,000 distinct CDR3 sequences, 12% of which show up once; more than 0.5% is in the top ten. General study results and limits: In ankylosing spondylitis blood, a motif of seven to nine highly homologous TCR beta variants appeared characteristic.

Antigen specificity for these receptors is unknown. The sequenced material came from blood, either unsorted or a sorted T cell fraction (not recorded which). The receptors come from a male donor with ankylosing spondylitis.

This clonotype showed up many times. This chain joins TRBV29-1 and TRBJ2-6; D unclear. The CDR3 sequence is 12 residues long. Germline values: CDR1 SQVTM, CDR2 ANQGSEA. Trimming pared 2 bases from V and 4 bases from J, leaving 3 bases between. CDR3 coding DNA: TGCAGCGTTGAATCGGGGGCCAACGTCCTGACTTTC. Protein: CSVESGANVLTF.

V is TRBV4-3 and J is TRBJ2-1; D is undetermined. The CDR3 sequence is 14 residues long. Trimming pared 0 bases from V and 10 bases from J, leaving 13 bases between. CDR1 is LGHNA, CDR2 YSLEER, per germline. CDR3 in amino acids: CASSQDVAIGEQFF. The CDR3, as DNA: TGCGCCAGCAGCCAAGATGTGGCAATTGGGGAGCAGTTCTTC.

This clonotype has more than one count but fewer than ten. This rearrangement joins TRBV20-1 to TRBJ2-1; TRBD1 is a possible D gene (6 bases). Trimming stripped 5 bases from V and 0 bases from J, with 14 bases between. Germline V gene data show CDR1 as DFQATT and CDR2 as SNEGSKA (reference sequence). The CDR3 consists of 15 residues. The DNA of the CDR3 is TGCAGTGCTGCATCAGGGGATCCCTCCTACAATGAGCAGTTCTTC. As protein: CSAASGDPSYNEQFF.

This clonotype was seen ten or more times. The rearrangement joins TRBV4-3 to TRBJ2-3; no reliable D call. From germline, CDR1 is LGHNA and CDR2 YSLEER. The CDR3 spans 14 residues. Trimming took off 0 bases at V and 0 bases at J, with 4 bases between the two ends. The CDR3 bases are TGCGCCAGCAGCCAAGAGTATAGCACAGATACGCAGTATTTT. Protein: CASSQEYSTDTQYF.

In nucleotides, the CDR3 is TGCAGTGCCGCGGGGGCGAGAGGAGATACGCAGTATTTT. As protein: CSAAGARGDTQYF. The chain combines TRBV20-1 with TRBJ2-3; tentative D call: TRBD2 (7 bases). V was shortened by 6 bases and J by 5 bases, with 15 bases between the two germline ends. Germline V lookup: CDR1 DFQATT, CDR2 SNEGSKA (reference sequence). The CDR3 consists of 13 residues.